The 10 T cell receptor beta chains presented below share a single source sample, sequenced in a study of PD-L1 blockade in urothelial cancer (dated by TCRdb to about 2017). The method was the immunoSEQ multiplex PCR assay. Drawn from immuneACCESS, this table holds only the in-frame rearrangements with V and J called that TCRdb kept. Clones are partly lost; checked studies trace under half to an unresolved V gene and leave the rest unexplained. The sample table shows 71,000 or so clones, and approximately 91% are seen once. In total, the top ten clones hold 3.4% of the sample. Specimen: PBMCs, collected around atezolizumab (anti-PD-L1) treatment. Every receptor here comes from a man aged 55 to 69 with urothelial cancer.

This chain uses TRBV29-1 with TRBJ2-1; TRBD1 matches at 8 bases. Germline V lookup: CDR1 SQVTM, CDR2 ANQGSEA. The CDR3 is made up of 16 amino acids. V gave up 6 bases and J gave up 1 base; unmatched junction bases: 11. CDR3 sequence (DNA): TGCAGCGTCCCAAATTTGGGACAGGATTCCTACAATGAGCAGTTCTTC. Translated: CSVPNLGQDSYNEQFF.

V is TRBV18 and J is TRBJ1-5, with D unresolved. CDR3 length equals 16 residues. The germline V gene has CDR1 KGHSH and CDR2 LQKENI. V shed 4 bases and J shed 2 bases, with 15 bases lying between them. The CDR3 DNA follows: TGTGCCAGCTCACTCCCCCGATCTTCAGGCAATCAGCCCCAGCATTTT. It codes for CASSLPRSSGNQPQHF.

V and J are TRBV7-2 and TRBJ2-2; the match to TRBD1 covers 8 bases. V dropped 5 bases and J dropped 5; count of bases not matched to a gene: 7. The length of the CDR3 is 15 residues. CDR1 and CDR2 (germline): SGHTA, FQGNSA. In nucleotides, the CDR3 is TGTGCCAGCAGCCACGGGGACAGGAGAACCGGGGAGCTGTTTTTT. The encoded protein is CASSHGDRRTGELFF.

J is TRBJ1-1 and V is TRBV19; D may be TRBD1 (6 bases). Trimming removed 4 bases at V and 4 bases at J, with 13 bases between. The CDR3 is 14 amino acids. In germline, CDR1 is LNHDA, CDR2 SQIVND (reference sequence). The CDR3 is CASSTGQISTEAFF. The CDR3 bases are TGTGCCAGTAGTACCGGACAGATATCCACTGAAGCTTTCTTT.

CDR3 sequence (DNA): TGTGCCAGCAGCTCCGGGACAGGGGGGTTTTACGAGCAGTACTTC. This sequence encodes CASSSGTGGFYEQYF. The V gene is TRBV11-2, the J gene TRBJ2-7, with 11 bases that match TRBD1. Germline V CDR1 and CDR2: SGHAT, FQNNGV. This CDR3 has 15 residues. Trimming at V came to 4 bases and at J to 4 bases, leaving 6 bases not matched to a gene.

The rearrangement joins TRBV21-1 to TRBJ2-1; the table calls TRBD1, which could not be checked here. TRBV21-1 is tagged as a pseudogene. This CDR3 is 16 amino acids long. The CDR3 bases are TGTGCCAGCAGCAAAAGGAGGACAGGGGTGGGCAATGAGCAGTTCTTC. This gives the protein CASSKRRTGVGNEQFF.

The chain joins TRBV12-5 to TRBJ2-1; D is undetermined. The ends were cut back, 2 bases at V and 9 bases at J, with 5 bases in the middle. Per germline, CDR1 LGHNT and CDR2 FRNRAP. There are 11 residues in the CDR3. The CDR3, as DNA: TGTGCTAGTGGTTTGCTGAGTGAGCAGTTCTTC. Translated: CASGLLSEQFF.

The CDR3, as DNA: TGTGCCAGCAGCCCCCAGGGGAATGAGCAGTTCTTC. It codes for CASSPQGNEQFF. J is TRBJ2-1 and V is TRBV7-3, with a weak D call TRBD1 (6 bases). V lost 5 bases to trimming and J lost 7 bases, with 9 bases between them. The germline gives CDR1 SGHTA, CDR2 FQGTGA. CDR3 length: 12 residues.

The chain combines TRBV5-4 with TRBJ2-7; TRBD2 matches 9 bases. Germline V lookup: CDR1 SGHNT, CDR2 YYREEE (reference sequence). Trimming at V came to 4 bases and at J to 3 bases, leaving 8 bases not matched to a gene. The CDR3 consists of 15 residues. CDR3 loop: CASSRSGGTDYEQYF. DNA for the CDR3: TGTGCCAGCAGCCGTAGCGGGGGCACTGACTACGAGCAGTACTTC.

The gene calls are TRBV9 and TRBJ1-3; 7 bases fit TRBD1. The ends lost 0 bases at V and 5 bases at J; junction bases unmatched: 2. The CDR3 runs 14 residues. CDR1 SGDLS and CDR2 YYNGEE come from the germline V gene. CDR3 amino acids: CASSVGQGRNTIYF. The CDR3 bases are TGTGCCAGCAGCGTAGGACAGGGAAGAAACACCATATATTTT.